The 12 T cell receptor beta chains presented below share a single source sample, sequenced in a study of a mutant IDH1 vaccine in newly diagnosed glioma. Time point described: week 35, safety follow-up. What each vaccine dose contained was 300 ug of mutant IDH1 20-mer peptide, accompanied by topical imiquimod. Their antigens are not known. TCRdb keeps only in-frame clones here, not all; method: immunoSEQ multiplex PCR. The sample gives more than 35,000 clones, about 86% of which show up once; 4.7% is in the top ten. The sample in question was PBMCs, obtained from a glioma patient whose treatment included an IDH1 peptide vaccine. These TCRs come from a woman aged 40 to 49 with glioma. Some clones in this sample may be carry-over from other donors' samples.

This clone appeared once. The chain is built from TRBV10-3 and TRBJ1-1, with D uncertain. Per germline, CDR1 ENHRY and CDR2 SYGVKD. This CDR3 is 13 amino acids long. The V and J ends lost 7 bases and 0 bases respectively, with 9 bases between them. The CDR3 region has the DNA TGTGCCATCAAGGGTAGCTTGAACACTGAAGCTTTCTTT. This codes for CAIKGSLNTEAFF.

The J gene is TRBJ2-7, the V gene TRBV28, with D unresolved. This CDR3 contains 12 residues. The germline V gene has CDR1 MDHEN and CDR2 SYDVKM. The V and J ends lost 3 bases and 4 bases respectively, with 7 bases between them. The CDR3 bases are TGTGCCAGCAGTTTTGTAGGTTACGAGCAGTACTTC. Its protein product is CASSFVGYEQYF.

The chain has TRBV28 and TRBJ2-7; D is uncertain. V lost 5 bases and J lost 0, with 14 bases in between. Germline assignment: CDR1 MDHEN and CDR2 SYDVKM. The CDR3 has 15 residues. The CDR3 reads CASSANKGISYEQYF. In DNA form, the CDR3 reads TGTGCCAGCAGTGCAAACAAGGGAATCTCCTACGAGCAGTACTTC.

V is TRBV21-1 and J is TRBJ2-3; TRBD2 is the table's D call and was not checked against the DNA. TRBV21-1 is shown as a pseudogene. This CDR3 comprises 16 residues. The CDR3 DNA follows: TGTGCCAGCAGCAAATGGGGAAAGGTCACGGGGAATACGCAGTATTTT. Translated: CASSKWGKVTGNTQYF.

Relative to its sample, this clone is medium-sized. The rearrangement uses TRBV6-6 and TRBJ1-2; 9 bases map to TRBD1. The CDR3 totals 15 residues. Trimming took 0 bases from V and 8 from J; bases not matched to a gene: 7. The V gene's germline CDR1 is MNHNY and CDR2 SVGAGI (reference sequence). The CDR3 reads CASSYSGQGSGGYTF. The DNA for the CDR3 is TGTGCCAGCAGTTACTCGGGACAGGGCTCTGGAGGCTACACCTTC.

This clone turned up a few times. Other DNA sequences in this specimen translate into the identical CDR3. The chain is built from TRBV6-5 and TRBJ2-3; unclear D gene. The V end was cut by 6 bases, the J end by 1 base, with 8 bases between. The CDR3 is 13 residues long. Germline V CDR1 and CDR2: MNHEY, SVGAGI. CDR3 nucleotide sequence: TGTGCCAGCAGCCCCCGAGGCACAGATACGCAGTATTTT. It encodes CASSPRGTDTQYF.

This rearrangement joins TRBV4-3 to TRBJ2-1; the D is unclear. The CDR3 has 12 amino acids. Germline V gene lookup returns CDR1 LGHNA and CDR2 YSLEER. Trimming took off 0 bases at V and 12 bases at J, with 9 bases between the two ends. CDR3 bases: TGCGCCAGCAGCCAAGATAACTTCCGGCAGTTCTTC. Translated: CASSQDNFRQFF.

J is TRBJ2-3 and V is TRBV10-1; D uncertain. This CDR3 region has 13 residues. The germline V gene has CDR1 WNHNN and CDR2 SYGVQD (reference sequence). With 1 base removed from V and 2 bases from J, the gap between germline ends came to 4 bases. The CDR3, as DNA: TGCGCCAGCAGTGAGTTCCACACAGATACGCAGTATTTT. Translating gives CASSEFHTDTQYF.

The chain recombines TRBV2 with TRBJ2-1; D not resolved. Trimming removed 9 bases from V and 8 bases from J, with 20 bases in between. Germline CDR1 reads SNHLY; CDR2 reads FYNNEI. The CDR3 extends over 14 amino acids. CDR3 coding DNA: TGTGCCAGTAAGGAGCTTTTGAGTCTCTATGAGCAGTTCTTC. Translating it yields CASKELLSLYEQFF.

The chain joins TRBV5-1 to TRBJ2-1, with 8 bases aligning to TRBD2. Trimming cost V 4 bases and J 7 bases; bases outside gene matches: 13. The CDR3 length is 16 residues. From germline, CDR1 is SGHRS and CDR2 YFSETQ. CDR3 amino acids: CASSPSGSGSVNEQFF. The CDR3 nucleotides are TGCGCCAGCAGCCCCTCGGGGAGCGGGAGCGTAAATGAGCAGTTCTTC.

J is TRBJ2-7 and V is TRBV6-5; 7 bases line up with TRBD1. Germline values: CDR1 MNHEY, CDR2 SVGAGI. The J segment lost 7 bases and the V segment lost 10 bases, leaving 13 bases of the junction unmatched. The CDR3 runs 13 residues. DNA for the CDR3: TGTGCCACCAGACAGGGCGCGCCGTTAGAGCAGTACTTC. Residues: CATRQGAPLEQYF.

The chain joins TRBV2 to TRBJ2-4, with TRBD2 matching 7 bases. The V segment lost 5 bases and the J segment 1 base; nucleotides outside the gene matches: 5. Germline V gives CDR1 SNHLY, CDR2 FYNNEI. CDR3 size: 15 residues. Here the CDR3 reads CASSPRAGAKNIQYF. CDR3 DNA sequence: TGTGCCAGCAGTCCCCGAGCGGGGGCCAAAAACATTCAGTACTTC. The variable domain in full, completed from reference TRBV2 and TRBJ2-4, reads EPEVTQTPSHQVTQMGQEVILRCVPISNHLYFYWYRQILGQKVEFLVSFYNNEISEKSEIFDDQFSVERPDGSNFTLKIRSTKLEDSAMYFCASSPRAGAKNIQYFGAGTRLSVL.